The source of this TCR beta chain is a study of shared clonotypes between healthy human individuals. Study outcomes and limitations: Sampling involved blood alone; tissue repertoires likely differ. The low donor count limited represented genetic and exposure-history diversity.

V lost 2 bases and J 1 base, leaving 12 bases between the germline ends. Germline assignment: CDR1 KGHSH and CDR2 LQKENI. The CDR3 contains 16 residues. Turning to this clone: The antigen is undetermined.

250 to 300 ng DNA, roughly 30,000 T cell genomes, went into unsorted PBMC replicate PCRs. Generated by immunoSEQ multiplex PCR, the TCRdb table keeps only in-frame clones and is missing some. The sample consists of around 500,000 clones, 79% of them appearing once. The sequenced sample was PBMCs. The TCR was taken from a woman in her thirties or forties in good health. Some clones in this sample may be carry-over from other donors' samples. The genes are TRBV18 and TRBJ1-5; possible D gene TRBD1, 6 bases. This chain's CDR3 is CASSPEQGRSNQPQHF. The CDR3, as DNA: TGTGCCAGCTCACCAGAACAGGGTCGGAGCAATCAGCCCCAGCATTTT. Together with reference TRBV18 and TRBJ1-5, the CDR3 gives the full variable domain: NAGVMQNPRHLVRRRGQEARLRCSPMKGHSHVYWYRQLPEEGLKFMVYLQKENIIDESGMPKERFSAEFPKEGPSILRIQQVVRGDSAAYFCASSPEQGRSNQPQHFGDGTRLSIL.